These 20 T cell receptor beta chains share one sample of origin, sequenced in a study of a mutant IDH1 vaccine in newly diagnosed glioma (dated by TCRdb to about 2021). For these TCRs, the target antigens are not known. Library generation was performed with the immunoSEQ multiplex PCR assay. TCRdb retrieved this table from immuneACCESS and kept in-frame rearrangements only. Not all clones are present; in checked studies, unresolved V genes account for under half, and no reason is known for the remainder. This sample comprises about 32,000 clones, roughly 78% of them detected only once. The ten biggest clones cover 11% of the sample. Explained via the paper, the time point label denotes: week 35, safety follow-up. A 20-mer mutant IDH1 peptide at 300 micrograms in Montanide made up each vaccine dose, which was injected subcutaneously together with topical imiquimod. Sequencing used PBMCs, obtained from a glioma patient whose treatment included an IDH1 peptide vaccine. These receptors all come from a woman between 35 and 50 years old with glioma.

The chain has TRBV18 and TRBJ2-7; the D gene is possibly TRBD1 (6 bases). The germline V gene has CDR1 KGHSH and CDR2 LQKENI. V lost 0 bases and J 6 bases, leaving 9 bases between the germline ends. CDR3 length equals 13 residues. The CDR3 sequence is CASSPPSGVEQYF. The CDR3 DNA reads as TGTGCCAGCTCACCACCTTCAGGGGTCGAGCAGTACTTC.

A note on this clone: An end of the junction differs from the germline gene, which may be a read error. The rearrangement joins TRBV25-1 to TRBJ2-3; 10 positions agree with TRBD1. There are 17 residues in the CDR3. Germline loops: CDR1 MGHDK, CDR2 SYGVNS. The CDR3 DNA is TGTGCCAGCTACTCAAACCGGGACAGGGGCGGCACGGATACGCAGTATTTT. This translates into CASYSNRDRGGTDTQYF.

This chain connects TRBV19 to TRBJ2-3; TRBD2 agrees at 7 bases. CDR3 length equals 15 residues. J lost 1 base, V lost 8 bases, and 9 bases had no gene match. The germline CDR1 and CDR2 sequences are LNHDA and SQIVND (reference sequence). CDR3 region: CASGPSGTGTDTQYF. The CDR3 DNA follows: TGTGCCAGTGGACCAAGCGGGACGGGCACAGATACGCAGTATTTT. Full variable domain (remainder filled in from reference TRBV19 and TRBJ2-3): DGGITQSPKYLFRKEGQNVTLSCEQNLNHDAMYWYRQDPGQGLRLIYYSQIVNDFQKGDIAEGYSVSREKKESFPLTVTSAQKNPTAFYLCASGPSGTGTDTQYFGPGTRLTVL.

This clone has more than one count but fewer than ten. V gene TRBV2 combines with J gene TRBJ2-3; 8 bases fit TRBD2. This CDR3 comprises 14 residues. The ends lost 6 bases at V and 9 bases at J; junction bases unmatched: 11. Looked up from germline, CDR1 is SNHLY and CDR2 is FYNNEI. The CDR3: CASREPGLGYTQYF. The CDR3 DNA sequence: TGTGCCAGCAGAGAACCGGGACTAGGGTACACGCAGTATTTT. The full variable domain, rest sourced from reference TRBV2 and TRBJ2-3, is EPEVTQTPSHQVTQMGQEVILRCVPISNHLYFYWYRQILGQKVEFLVSFYNNEISEKSEIFDDQFSVERPDGSNFTLKIRSTKLEDSAMYFCASREPGLGYTQYFGPGTRLTVL.

V is TRBV11-2 and J is TRBJ2-1; 11 positions match TRBD2. Looked up from germline, CDR1 is SGHAT and CDR2 is FQNNGV. The CDR3 is 15 amino acids. V dropped 1 base and J dropped 10; count of bases not matched to a gene: 6. CDR3: CASSLGRLAGQEQFF. As DNA, the CDR3 is TGTGCCAGCAGCTTAGGCCGACTAGCGGGGCAGGAGCAGTTCTTC.

The gene calls are TRBV2 and TRBJ2-7; 8 nucleotides line up with TRBD2. This CDR3 is built from 14 residues. Unmatched junction bases numbered 9, after V lost 5 bases and J lost 6 bases. Germline values: CDR1 SNHLY, CDR2 FYNNEI. CDR3 nucleotides: TGTGCCAGCAGTCCCGGGGGGGGACCCCTCGAGCAGTACTTC. This sequence encodes CASSPGGGPLEQYF.

The rearrangement links TRBV7-9 to TRBJ1-4; unclear D gene. Germline CDR1 SEHNR, CDR2 FQNEAQ (reference sequence). The CDR3 spans 15 residues. Trimming shortened V by 4 bases and J by 8 bases, and 17 bases separated the two germline ends. CDR3 protein: CASSYNPSPGEKLFF. The CDR3 nucleotides are TGTGCCAGCAGCTACAATCCTTCCCCTGGGGAAAAACTGTTTTTT.

This clone has more than one count but fewer than ten. This chain uses TRBV2 with TRBJ1-4, with D possibly being TRBD1 (6 bases). This CDR3 has 13 amino acids. Germline V gene lookup returns CDR1 SNHLY and CDR2 FYNNEI. The V and J ends lost 5 bases and 8 bases respectively, with 12 bases between them. The CDR3 nucleotides read TGTGCCAGCAGTCGGGGGGGCCAGGAAAAACTGTTTTTT. Protein: CASSRGGQEKLFF. Based on the CDR3 plus reference TRBV2 and TRBJ1-4, the full variable domain is EPEVTQTPSHQVTQMGQEVILRCVPISNHLYFYWYRQILGQKVEFLVSFYNNEISEKSEIFDDQFSVERPDGSNFTLKIRSTKLEDSAMYFCASSRGGQEKLFFGSGTQLSVL.

The chain carries TRBV5-4 and TRBJ1-2, with TRBD1 identical over 8 bases. The CDR3 is 13 residues long. Germline lookup yields CDR1 SGHNT and CDR2 YYREEE (reference sequence). V lost 4 bases and J lost 8; bases outside the gene matches: 7. DNA for the CDR3: TGTGCCAGCAGCACGGACAGGGTAGGGGGCTACACCTTC. This gives the protein CASSTDRVGGYTF.

V is TRBV5-4 and J is TRBJ2-1; D uncertain. The CDR3 totals 13 residues. Germline CDR1 and CDR2: SGHNT and YYREEE (reference sequence). V dropped 4 bases and J dropped 0 bases, with 5 bases sitting between them. CDR3 nucleotides: TGTGCCAGCAGCCTGAGCTCCTACAATGAGCAGTTCTTC. Residues: CASSLSSYNEQFF.

This chain joins TRBV30 and TRBJ2-2; D might be TRBD1 (6 bases). V was cut by 5 bases and J by 2 bases, with 12 bases left in between. The V gene's germline CDR1 is GTSNPN and CDR2 SVGIG (reference sequence). The CDR3 spans 14 residues. The CDR3 DNA sequence: TGTGCCTGGTCTTACAGGGTAAACACCGGGGAGCTGTTTTTT. It specifies CAWSYRVNTGELFF.

The chain has TRBV4-1 and TRBJ2-3; either TRBD1 or TRBD2 may fit D (5 bases each). CDR1 is MGHRA, CDR2 YSYEKL, per germline. Trimming pared 0 bases from V and 0 bases from J, leaving 13 bases between. The length of the CDR3 is 17 residues. The CDR3 nucleotides read TGCGCCAGCAGCCAAGAGGGGGTGGGATCAAGCACAGATACGCAGTATTTT. This sequence encodes CASSQEGVGSSTDTQYF.

The chain couples TRBV7-8 to TRBJ2-7, with 8 bases identical to TRBD1. Trimming took 5 bases from V and 0 from J; bases not matched to a gene: 6. The CDR3 contains 15 residues. The germline gives CDR1 SGHVS, CDR2 FQNEAQ. Here the CDR3 DNA reads TGTGCCAGCAGCCGCGGACAGGGCAGCTCCTACGAGCAGTACTTC. This codes for CASSRGQGSSYEQYF.

The CDR3 nucleotides read TGTGCCAGCAGCCCGGGACAGGGGTGGTACGAGCAGTACTTC. Encoded protein: CASSPGQGWYEQYF. The chain is built from TRBV5-6 and TRBJ2-7, with 10 nucleotides matching TRBD1. V gave up 4 bases and J gave up 4 bases; unmatched junction bases: 5. The CDR3 is 14 amino acids. In germline, CDR1 is SGHDT, CDR2 YYEEEE.

This rearrangement joins TRBV12-1 to TRBJ2-3; the D call of TRBD2 is as the table states it, not checked on the DNA. TRBV12-1 is listed as a pseudogene. This CDR3 contains 15 residues. CDR3 amino acids: CASKPPRGGSDTQYF. CDR3 coding DNA: TGTGCCAGCAAGCCCCCCCGCGGGGGGTCAGATACGCAGTATTTT.

CDR3 amino acids: CASSFRGEQYF. The DNA of the CDR3 is TGTGCCAGCAGCTTCCGGGGCGAGCAGTACTTC. This chain joins TRBV7-9 and TRBJ2-7; a weak D match, TRBD2 (5 bases). Germline V lookup: CDR1 SEHNR, CDR2 FQNEAQ (reference sequence). The V end lost 3 bases, the J end lost 6 bases, and 6 bases lay between the germline ends. The CDR3 loop spans 11 amino acids.

This chain connects TRBV6-5 to TRBJ1-4, with 7 bases lining up with TRBD1. CDR3 length equals 13 residues. The germline CDR1 and CDR2 sequences are MNHEY and SVGAGI. J lost 8 bases, V lost 6 bases, and 6 bases had no gene match. As DNA, the CDR3 is TGTGCCAGCAGAACAGGGACAGCCGAAAAACTGTTTTTT. Translated: CASRTGTAEKLFF.

The J gene is TRBJ1-4, the V gene TRBV5-1, with D unclear. The CDR3 runs 15 residues. The V gene lost 4 bases and the J gene lost 1 base, with 11 bases spanning the gap. Germline values: CDR1 SGHRS, CDR2 YFSETQ. The chain's CDR3 is CASSPRMETNEKLFF. The CDR3 DNA is TGCGCCAGCAGCCCGAGAATGGAAACTAATGAAAAACTGTTTTTT.

The chain employs TRBV6-1 and TRBJ2-7, with 13 positions matching TRBD2. This CDR3 has 15 residues. V shed 2 bases and J 7 bases; nucleotides not matched to a gene: 5. CDR1 is MNHNS, CDR2 SASEGT, per germline. Here the CDR3 DNA reads TGTGCCAGCAGTGAAACTAGCGGGGGGGCGAAAGAGCAGTACTTC. Protein product: CASSETSGGAKEQYF.

This clone was recorded once. The chain couples TRBV12-5 to TRBJ2-1; possible D gene TRBD2, 6 bases. The CDR3 covers 14 residues. Germline CDR1 reads LGHNT; CDR2 reads FRNRAP. The germline V and J ends were trimmed by 4 bases and 1 base, with 8 bases remaining between them. The CDR3 protein is CASGYSGSYNEQFF. CDR3 nucleotide sequence: TGTGCTAGTGGTTACAGCGGGTCCTACAATGAGCAGTTCTTC.